This T cell receptor beta chain was observed in a study of blood T cell repertoires in COVID-19. The count of this clone is one. Per the original methods: Using reference gene primer amplification, nucleated cell counts were estimated. Measured with immunoSEQ multiplex PCR; TCRdb has only the in-frame clones, and not every one. V, J and clone size reflect that table, while D and trimming were determined from the DNA. Of 160,000 or so clones listed, around 81% were seen once; the top ten hold approximately 9.9%. This CDR3 comprises 14 residues. Germline V gives CDR1 SGHAT, CDR2 FQNNGV. Germline trimming cut 5 bases from V and 5 bases from J; bases unmatched to any gene: 6.

The chain links TRBV11-2 to TRBJ2-1; 7 bases match TRBD2. Sequenced input: peripheral blood. This TCR came from a man aged 55 to 70 with active or convalescent COVID-19. The CDR3 nucleotides are TGTGCCAGCAGCCGACGGGAGGAAAACAATGAGCAGTTCTTC. As protein: CASSRREENNEQFF.